The source of this T cell receptor (beta chain) is a study of blood T cell repertoires in COVID-19. Using immunoSEQ multiplex PCR, the repertoire was profiled, and TCRdb retains in-frame clones only, with some absent. This sample has approximately 230,000 clones, with approximately 90% found just once. CDR1 is LNHDA, CDR2 SQIVND, per germline (reference sequence). V lost 5 bases, J lost 3 bases, and 4 bases stayed unmatched. This CDR3 contains 13 residues. The origin of this receptor is a man between 18 and 35 years old with active or convalescent COVID-19. The sequencing input was peripheral blood. The chain recombines TRBV19 with TRBJ2-7; 7 nucleotides agree with TRBD2. In DNA, the CDR3 is TGTGCCAGTAGTGCGACTAGCAGCTACGAGCAGTACTTC. It encodes CASSATSSYEQYF.